This T cell receptor beta chain was retrieved from a study of T cells expressing NK-cell markers (dated by TCRdb to 2018 to 2020). Describing the broader study: TCR beta-chain repertoires were profiled in sorted CD3+CD56+NKG2C+, CD3+CD56+NKG2C- and CD3+CD56-NKG2C+ T-cell subsets from eight donors. Illumina HiSeq 2000/2500, MiSeq or NextSeq was used to sequence libraries as 2 x 150 bp reads. Among the eight sequenced donors, only one was HCMV-seronegative, while the other seven were HCMV-seropositive. The eight sequenced donors were randomly selected healthy volunteers, three men and five women. What the study reported, not specific to this receptor: It remained unclear whether the expanded NKG2C-expressing T cell clones were specific for HCMV antigens. Those dominant clonotypes were again the most abundant among CD3+CD56-NKG2C+ cells in a handful of donors, at roughly 28.3-60.1%. In a handful of donors, the dominant CD3+CD56+NKG2C+ clonotypes were found to rank among the top 10 CD8+ clonotypes and to make up 1.0-7.0% of CD8+ T cells.

The CDR3 starts with the cysteine, ends with the phenylalanine, and has 13 residues. No DNA has been recorded. The germline V gene supplies CDR1 MGHDK and CDR2 SYGVNS. HCMV serostatus was determined by detecting HCMV-specific IgG in serum with a commercial ELISA kit. Ficoll density gradient centrifugation was used to isolate peripheral blood mononuclear cells from blood. The instrument was an Illumina HiSeq 2000. TCR beta cDNA libraries were prepared using 5'RACE template switching, which introduced a universal primer site and unique molecular identifiers. Priming for cDNA synthesis came from the TCR beta constant segment, and two successive PCR amplification steps followed. Regarding the original processing steps: MIGEC was used to demultiplex reads and group the reads by UMI, and MiTCR was used to assemble and quantify clonotypes. Only TCR cDNA sequences supported by at least two reads were kept to exclude erroneous sequences. The tcR package was used for downstream repertoire analysis, and clonotypes were matched between fractions using CDR3 nucleotide sequence together with V segment. VDJmatch was used to annotate antigen specificity against VDJdb, with one amino acid substitution allowed in CDR3. Each CDR3 protein sequence appears as one entry after TCRdb reprocessed the reads, and no DNA is included. TCRdb assigned the V and J calls; the authors' analysis was not used. The sample's records list 440,000 or so distinct CDR3 sequences. 7.3% of the sample is held by the ten biggest clonotypes.

Notes on this clonotype: Its antigen is unknown.

The clonotype comes from a woman aged 18 to 69 in good health. Sequencing was performed on blood T cells: a sorted CD56 or NKG2C T cell subset, CD4+ or CD8+ T cells, or bulk PBMC T cells (not recorded which). The chain uses TRBV25-1 and TRBJ1-1; lacking DNA, the TRBD1 call made by TCRdb goes unchecked. CDR3 reads: CASRAPMNTEAFF.